The clone carrying this T cell receptor (beta chain) was counted a few times. What it binds is not known. The sample originates from a study of T-cell reconstitution after alpha-beta-depleted transplantation in children. Preparing the TCRbeta library involved the use of unique molecular identifiers. TCRdb re-derived calls from the PCR reads in MiXCR, one entry per CDR3 protein. The table shows about 900,000 distinct CDR3 sequences, with roughly 31% occurring only once. Notes on the study in general: Alpha-beta T cells present about two months after transplant were reported to originate from several hundred expanded graft clones.

The CDR3 is 16 residues long. V was cut by 1 base and J by 1 base, with 14 bases left in between. Germline values: CDR1 SGHDT, CDR2 YYEEEE. The rearrangement links TRBV5-6 to TRBJ1-1, with D maybe TRBD1 (6 bases). The material sequenced was PBMCs, mostly from graft donor cells, taken 360 days after TCRalphabeta/CD19-depleted stem cell transplant. This TCR came from a boy in the first two years of life who had a stem cell transplant for SCID, so the T cells may come from the graft donor. The CDR3 loop reads CASSLLPGQRNTEAFF. DNA of the CDR3: TGTGCCAGCAGCTTGTTACCAGGACAGAGGAACACTGAAGCTTTCTTT. The complete variable domain, with remaining parts taken from reference TRBV5-6 and TRBJ1-1, reads DAGVTQSPTHLIKTRGQQVTLRCSPKSGHDTVSWYQQALGQGPQFIFQYYEEEERQRGNFPDRFSGHQFPNYSSELNVNALLLGDSALYLCASSLLPGQRNTEAFFGQGTRLTVV.